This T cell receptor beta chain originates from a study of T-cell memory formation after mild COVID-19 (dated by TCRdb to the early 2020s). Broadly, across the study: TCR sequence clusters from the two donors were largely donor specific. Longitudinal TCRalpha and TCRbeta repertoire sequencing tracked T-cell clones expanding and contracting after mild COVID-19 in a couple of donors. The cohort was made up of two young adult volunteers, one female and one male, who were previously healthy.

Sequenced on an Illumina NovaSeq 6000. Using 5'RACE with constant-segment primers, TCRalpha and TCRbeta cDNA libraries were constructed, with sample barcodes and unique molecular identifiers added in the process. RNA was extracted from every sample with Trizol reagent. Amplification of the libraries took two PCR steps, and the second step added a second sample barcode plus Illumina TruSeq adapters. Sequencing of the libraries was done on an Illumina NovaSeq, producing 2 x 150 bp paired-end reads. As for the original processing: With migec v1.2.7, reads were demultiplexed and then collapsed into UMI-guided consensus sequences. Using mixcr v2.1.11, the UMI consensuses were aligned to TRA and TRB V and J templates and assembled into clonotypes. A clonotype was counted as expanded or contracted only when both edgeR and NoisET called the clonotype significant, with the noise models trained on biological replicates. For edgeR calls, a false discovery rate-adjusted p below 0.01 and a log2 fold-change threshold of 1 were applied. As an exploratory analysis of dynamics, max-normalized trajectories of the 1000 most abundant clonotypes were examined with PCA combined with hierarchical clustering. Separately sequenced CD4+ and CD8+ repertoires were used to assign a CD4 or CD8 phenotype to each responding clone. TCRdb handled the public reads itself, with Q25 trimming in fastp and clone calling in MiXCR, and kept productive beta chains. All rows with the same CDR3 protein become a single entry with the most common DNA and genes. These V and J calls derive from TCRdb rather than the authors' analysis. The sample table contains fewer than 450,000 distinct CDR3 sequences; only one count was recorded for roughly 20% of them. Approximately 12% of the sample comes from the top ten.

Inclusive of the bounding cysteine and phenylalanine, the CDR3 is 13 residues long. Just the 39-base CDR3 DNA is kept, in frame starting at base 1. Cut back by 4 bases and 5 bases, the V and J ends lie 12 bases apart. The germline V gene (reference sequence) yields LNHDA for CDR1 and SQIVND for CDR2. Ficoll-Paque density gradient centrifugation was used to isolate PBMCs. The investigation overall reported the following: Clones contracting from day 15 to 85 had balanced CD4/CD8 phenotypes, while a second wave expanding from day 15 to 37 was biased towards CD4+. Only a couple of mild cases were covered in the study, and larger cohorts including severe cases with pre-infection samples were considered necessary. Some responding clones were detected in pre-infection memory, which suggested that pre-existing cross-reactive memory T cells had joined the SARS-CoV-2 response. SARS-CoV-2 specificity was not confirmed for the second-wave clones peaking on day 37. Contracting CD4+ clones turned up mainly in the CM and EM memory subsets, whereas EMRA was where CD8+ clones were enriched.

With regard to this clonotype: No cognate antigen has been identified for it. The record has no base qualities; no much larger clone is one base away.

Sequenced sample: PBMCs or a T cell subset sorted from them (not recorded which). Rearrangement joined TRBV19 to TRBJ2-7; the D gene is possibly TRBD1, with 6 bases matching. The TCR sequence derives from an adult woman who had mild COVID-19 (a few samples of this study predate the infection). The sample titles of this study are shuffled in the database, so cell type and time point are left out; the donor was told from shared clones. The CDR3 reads CASSTTTGNEQYF. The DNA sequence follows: TGTGCCAGTAGTACCACTACAGGGAACGAGCAGTACTTC.